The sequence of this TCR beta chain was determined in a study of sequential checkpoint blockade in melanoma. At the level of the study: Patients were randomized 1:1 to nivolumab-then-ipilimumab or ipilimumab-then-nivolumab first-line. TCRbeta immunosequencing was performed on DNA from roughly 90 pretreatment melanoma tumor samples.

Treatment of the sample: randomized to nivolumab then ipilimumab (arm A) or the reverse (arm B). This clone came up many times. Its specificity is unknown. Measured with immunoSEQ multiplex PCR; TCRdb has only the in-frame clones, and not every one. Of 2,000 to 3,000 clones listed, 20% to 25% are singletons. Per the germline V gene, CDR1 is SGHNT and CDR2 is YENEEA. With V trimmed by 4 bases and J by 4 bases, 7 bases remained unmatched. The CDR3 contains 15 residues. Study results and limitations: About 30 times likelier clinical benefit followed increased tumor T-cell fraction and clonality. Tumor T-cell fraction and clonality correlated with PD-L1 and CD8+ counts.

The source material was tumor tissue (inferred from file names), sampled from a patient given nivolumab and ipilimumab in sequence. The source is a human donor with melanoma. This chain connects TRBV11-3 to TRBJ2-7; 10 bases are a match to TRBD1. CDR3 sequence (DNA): TGTGCCAGCAGCTACGACAGGGGGCTGAAGTACGAGCAGTACTTC. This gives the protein CASSYDRGLKYEQYF.